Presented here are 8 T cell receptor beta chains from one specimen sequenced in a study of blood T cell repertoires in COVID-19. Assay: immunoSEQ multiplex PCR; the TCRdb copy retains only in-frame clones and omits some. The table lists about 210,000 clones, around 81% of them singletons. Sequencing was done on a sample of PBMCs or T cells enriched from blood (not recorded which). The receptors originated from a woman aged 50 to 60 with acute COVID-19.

The CDR3 reads CASSPTSGRSTDTQYF. As DNA, the CDR3 is TGTGCCAGCTCTCCGACTAGCGGGAGGAGCACAGATACGCAGTATTTT. The genes are TRBV18 and TRBJ2-3; 13 bases match TRBD2. Germline V gene data show CDR1 as KGHSH and CDR2 as LQKENI. Trimming removed 6 bases from V and 0 bases from J; junction bases left unmatched: 3. The CDR3 is made up of 16 amino acids. The full variable domain, in which reference TRBV18 and TRBJ2-3 provide the parts outside the CDR3, is NAGVMQNPRHLVRRRGQEARLRCSPMKGHSHVYWYRQLPEEGLKFMVYLQKENIIDESGMPKERFSAEFPKEGPSILRIQQVVRGDSAAYFCASSPTSGRSTDTQYFGPGTRLTVL.

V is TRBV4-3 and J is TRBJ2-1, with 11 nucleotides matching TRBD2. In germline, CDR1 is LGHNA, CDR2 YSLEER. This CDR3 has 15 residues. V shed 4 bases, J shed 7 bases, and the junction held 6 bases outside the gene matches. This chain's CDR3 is CASSLAGGPRNEQFF. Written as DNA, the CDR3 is TGCGCCAGCAGCCTAGCGGGAGGGCCGAGAAATGAGCAGTTCTTC.

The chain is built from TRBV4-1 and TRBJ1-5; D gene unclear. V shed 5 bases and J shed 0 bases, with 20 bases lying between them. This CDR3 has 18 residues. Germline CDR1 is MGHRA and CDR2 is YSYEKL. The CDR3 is CASSSEGRAGYSNQPQHF. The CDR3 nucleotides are TGCGCCAGCAGCTCCGAAGGGAGGGCGGGGTATAGCAATCAGCCCCAGCATTTT.

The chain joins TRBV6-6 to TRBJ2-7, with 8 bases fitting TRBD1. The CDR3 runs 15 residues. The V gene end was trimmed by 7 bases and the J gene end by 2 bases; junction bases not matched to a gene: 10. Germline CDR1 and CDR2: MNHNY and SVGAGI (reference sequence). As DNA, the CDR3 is TGTGCCAGCACTGCCGACGGACAGGGACCCTACGAGCAGTACTTC. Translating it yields CASTADGQGPYEQYF.

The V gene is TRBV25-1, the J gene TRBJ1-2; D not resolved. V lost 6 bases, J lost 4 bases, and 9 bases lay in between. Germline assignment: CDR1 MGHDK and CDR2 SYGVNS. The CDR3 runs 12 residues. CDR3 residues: CASRGLGYGYTF. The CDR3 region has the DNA TGTGCCAGCAGAGGACTAGGCTATGGCTACACCTTC.

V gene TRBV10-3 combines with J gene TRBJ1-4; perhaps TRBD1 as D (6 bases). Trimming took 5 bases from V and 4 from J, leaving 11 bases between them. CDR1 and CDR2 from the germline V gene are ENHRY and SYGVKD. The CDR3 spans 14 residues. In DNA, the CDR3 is TGTGCCATCAGTAGAGGGACAATTAATGAAAAACTGTTTTTT. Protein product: CAISRGTINEKLFF.

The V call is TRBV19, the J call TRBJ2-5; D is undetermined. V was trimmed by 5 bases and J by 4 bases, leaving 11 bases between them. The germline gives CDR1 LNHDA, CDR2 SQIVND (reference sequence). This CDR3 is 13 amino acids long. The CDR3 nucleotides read TGTGCCAGTAGTTCTAGTGGCGCAGAGACCCAGTACTTC. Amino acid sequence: CASSSSGAETQYF.

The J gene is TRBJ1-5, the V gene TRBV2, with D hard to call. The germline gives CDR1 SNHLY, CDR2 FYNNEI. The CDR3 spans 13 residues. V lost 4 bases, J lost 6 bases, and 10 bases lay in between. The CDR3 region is CASSAEYAQPQHF. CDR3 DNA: TGTGCCAGCAGTGCTGAGTACGCTCAGCCCCAGCATTTT.